The TCR beta chain described here comes from a study of cytomegalovirus exposure and HLA in healthy donors. At the level of the study: Within an early data release were approximately 85 million unique TCRs drawn from HLA-typed donors.

Concerning this clone itself: Its target is not known.

Study-level results: Per a prior analysis, the majority of TCR beta V segments were productive roughly 87% or roughly 30% of the time.

V shed 4 bases, J shed 0 bases, and the junction held 4 bases outside the gene matches. The germline V gene has CDR1 SGHDT and CDR2 YYEEEE. CDR3 size: 15 residues. Primers: 60 Vbeta forward and 13 Jbeta reverse. The method was immunoSEQ multiplex PCR; TCRdb's version includes in-frame clones alone and lacks a portion of them. The data hold 100,000 to 150,000 clones, with 74% observed a single time. This receptor was identified in a woman aged 50 to 60 in good health and CMV-seropositive. Sequencing input: PBMCs. The chain is built from TRBV5-6 and TRBJ2-3; 8 nucleotides agree with TRBD2. CDR3 bases: TGTGCCAGCAGCCCCGCGGGGGGAAGCACAGATACGCAGTATTTT. Translation gives CASSPAGGSTDTQYF.